Shown below are 23 T cell receptor beta chains from a single sample sequenced in a study of Ad26.COV2.S vaccination and SARS-CoV-2 variants. Produced via immunoSEQ multiplex PCR; TCRdb's table is partial and in-frame only. The sample carries 300,000 to 400,000 clones, 70% to 90% recorded once. Treatment indicated: about 20 received Ad26.COV2.S at low or high dose, single or two shots; 5 received placebo; per-sample allocation not given. Samples came from day 63 after the first vaccine or placebo injection. The input for sequencing was peripheral blood, taken in a trial of Ad26.COV2.S vaccine versus placebo. The source of these receptors is a person aged 18-60 years who received the Ad26.COV2.S COVID-19 vaccine or a placebo.

This rearrangement joins TRBV11-2 to TRBJ2-7, with 10 bases lining up with TRBD2. The CDR3 length is 15 residues. J was trimmed by 3 bases and V by 4 bases; bases with no gene match: 6. Looked up from germline, CDR1 is SGHAT and CDR2 is FQNNGV. The CDR3 DNA reads as TGTGCCAGCAGCTCAGGAGTAGCGGGAGGCTACGAGCAGTACTTC. Translated: CASSSGVAGGYEQYF.

V and J are TRBV7-2 and TRBJ2-2; 13 bases match TRBD2. V trimming: 5 bases; J trimming: 4 bases; junction bases outside the gene matches: 7. The CDR3 totals 17 residues. In germline, CDR1 is SGHTA, CDR2 FQGNSA. The CDR3 DNA reads TGTGCCAGCAGCCCAAGACTAGCGGGAGGCAGCACCGGGGAGCTGTTTTTT. It encodes CASSPRLAGGSTGELFF.

The V call is TRBV6-5, the J call TRBJ1-6; a possible D gene is TRBD1 (5 bases). Per the germline V gene, CDR1 is MNHEY and CDR2 is SVGAGI. Trimming pared 5 bases from V and 7 bases from J, leaving 12 bases between. The CDR3 covers 14 residues. CDR3: CASSRERGNSPLHF. The CDR3 coding sequence is TGTGCCAGCAGTCGCGAGAGGGGCAATTCACCCCTCCACTTT.

This chain uses TRBV10-1 with TRBJ2-5; TRBD2 matches 12 bases. The length of the CDR3 is 18 residues. V trimming: 0 bases; J trimming: 2 bases; junction bases outside the gene matches: 7. Germline assignment: CDR1 WNHNN and CDR2 SYGVQD (reference sequence). The CDR3 is CASSESNRLAGVQETQYF. The CDR3 nucleotides are TGCGCCAGCAGTGAGTCTAACAGACTAGCGGGGGTACAAGAGACCCAGTACTTC.

This sequence joins TRBV6-2 or TRBV6-3 and TRBJ2-2; D call uncertain. Trimming stripped 5 bases from V and 8 bases from J, with 9 bases between. Germline CDR1 and CDR2: MNHEY and SVGEGT. The CDR3 has 12 residues. CDR3 DNA: TGTGCCAGCAGTCGTAGTTGGGGGGAGCTGTTTTTT. Encoded protein: CASSRSWGELFF.

The V and J genes are TRBV4-1 and TRBJ2-1; D unresolved. Trimming removed 0 bases from V and 9 bases from J, with 6 bases in between. This CDR3 is 12 amino acids long. Per the germline V gene, CDR1 is MGHRA and CDR2 is YSYEKL. The CDR3 reads CASSQEGFEQFF. The CDR3, as DNA: TGCGCCAGCAGCCAAGAAGGGTTTGAGCAGTTCTTC.

V usage is TRBV24-1 and J usage is TRBJ2-5; TRBD1 agrees at 12 bases. Germline V gives CDR1 KGHDR, CDR2 SFDVKD. CDR3 length: 15 residues. Germline trimming cut 4 bases from V and 8 bases from J; bases unmatched to any gene: 7. The CDR3 reads CATSDAGTGGETQYF. CDR3 sequence (DNA): TGTGCCACCAGTGACGCAGGGACAGGGGGCGAAACCCAGTACTTC.

The chain is built from TRBV6-2 or TRBV6-3 and TRBJ2-7; 7 nucleotides agree with TRBD2. Germline CDR1 reads MNHEY; CDR2 reads SVGEGT. The ends lost 2 bases at V and 5 bases at J; junction bases unmatched: 9. This CDR3 is 15 amino acids long. The CDR3 loop is CASSYPASGLDEQYF. CDR3 bases: TGTGCCAGCAGTTACCCAGCTAGCGGCCTGGACGAGCAGTACTTC.

As regards this clone: Other DNA sequences in the same sample also yield this CDR3. The rearrangement uses TRBV18 and TRBJ2-7; D possibly corresponds to TRBD1 (6 bases). Germline V gives CDR1 KGHSH, CDR2 LQKENI. There are 14 residues in the CDR3. V lost 0 bases and J lost 2, with 8 bases in between. CDR3 sequence: CASSPPGQPYEQYF. The CDR3 DNA reads TGTGCCAGCTCACCACCGGGACAACCCTACGAGCAGTACTTC.

The CDR3 sequence: CASSHQGYTEAFF. CDR3 nucleotide sequence: TGCGCCAGCAGCCACCAGGGGTACACTGAAGCTTTCTTT. The gene calls are TRBV4-1 and TRBJ1-1; D possibly corresponds to TRBD1 (6 bases). The germline V and J ends were trimmed by 3 bases and 3 bases, with 8 bases remaining between them. Germline values: CDR1 MGHRA, CDR2 YSYEKL. The CDR3 extends over 13 amino acids.

This sequence joins TRBV10-3 and TRBJ2-3, with 10 nucleotides matching TRBD2. CDR3 length: 14 residues. V lost 9 bases and J lost 6; bases outside the gene matches: 9. The germline CDR1 and CDR2 sequences are ENHRY and SYGVKD. The CDR3 DNA sequence: TGTGCCATAGAGCCTAGCGGGAGAGGGGATACGCAGTATTTT. It encodes CAIEPSGRGDTQYF.

This chain connects TRBV5-1 to TRBJ2-6; D call uncertain. Per germline, CDR1 SGHRS and CDR2 YFSETQ. The CDR3 sequence is 14 residues long. The V end lost 0 bases, the J end lost 2 bases, and 3 bases lay between the germline ends. The CDR3 region has the DNA TGCGCCAGCAGCTTGGAGCCTGGGGCCAACGTCCTGACTTTC. This gives the protein CASSLEPGANVLTF.

This chain uses TRBV6-2 or TRBV6-3 with TRBJ1-2; no definite D call. The germline CDR1 and CDR2 sequences are MNHEY and SVGEGT. This CDR3 has 14 residues. The ends were cut back, 2 bases at V and 5 bases at J, with 12 bases in the middle. CDR3 loop: CASSYRMIQYGYTF. CDR3 sequence (DNA): TGTGCCAGCAGTTACCGGATGATTCAATATGGCTACACCTTC.

The CDR3 is CASSVVPAGPYEQYF. The CDR3 region has the DNA TGTGCCAGCAGCGTAGTGCCAGCGGGGCCCTACGAGCAGTACTTC. The gene calls are TRBV9 and TRBJ2-7, with 7 bases matching TRBD2. Germline assignment: CDR1 SGDLS and CDR2 YYNGEE. The junction had 5 bases not matched to a gene; V was cut back by 0 bases and J by 2 bases. This CDR3 has 15 amino acids.

This clone was seen just once. The rearrangement uses TRBV25-1 and TRBJ2-5, with 15 positions matching TRBD2. The CDR3 spans 18 residues. Trimming removed 4 bases from V and 7 bases from J; junction bases left unmatched: 13. The germline CDR1 and CDR2 sequences are MGHDK and SYGVNS. The DNA of the CDR3 is TGTGCCAGCAGTGGTGGACTAGCGGGAGGGCGGAGGTATGGGACCCAGTACTTC. The encoded protein is CASSGGLAGGRRYGTQYF.

The chain combines TRBV24-1 with TRBJ2-3, with 9 bases identical to TRBD2. The V and J ends lost 7 bases and 0 bases, in that order; junction bases with no gene match: 4. Germline assignment: CDR1 KGHDR and CDR2 SFDVKD. This CDR3 comprises 15 residues. DNA of the CDR3: TGTGCCACCAGCGTGGCGGGGGGGAGCACAGATACGCAGTATTTT. Translating gives CATSVAGGSTDTQYF.

This rearrangement joins TRBV2 to TRBJ2-7; the match to TRBD2 covers 7 bases. The CDR3 extends over 12 amino acids. The ends lost 6 bases at V and 7 bases at J; junction bases unmatched: 6. Germline lookup yields CDR1 SNHLY and CDR2 FYNNEI. The CDR3 region has the DNA TGTGCCAGCAGCGGCGCCGGGGGGGAGCAGTACTTC. Translating it yields CASSGAGGEQYF.

V gene TRBV9 combines with J gene TRBJ1-4; D uncertain. V dropped 2 bases and J dropped 0 bases, with 14 bases sitting between them. In germline, CDR1 is SGDLS, CDR2 YYNGEE. The CDR3 spans 17 residues. CDR3 DNA: TGTGCCAGCAGCGTTGGTGTGTCGAGTGCAACTAATGAAAAACTGTTTTTT. It translates to CASSVGVSSATNEKLFF.

This rearrangement joins TRBV7-2 to TRBJ2-3; tentatively, D is TRBD1 or TRBD2 (6 bases each). The length of the CDR3 is 15 residues. CDR1 SGHTA and CDR2 FQGNSA come from the germline V gene. V lost 5 bases and J 6 bases, leaving 18 bases between the germline ends. In nucleotides, the CDR3 is TGTGCCAGCAGCCCACCTTCCGGGGGCTCGGATACGCAGTATTTT. Protein sequence: CASSPPSGGSDTQYF.

The chain uses TRBV5-1 and TRBJ1-2; tentative D call: TRBD1 (6 bases). The CDR3 has 19 amino acids. Germline lookup yields CDR1 SGHRS and CDR2 YFSETQ. Between the trimmed V and J ends, which lost 0 bases and 4 bases, there was a span of 25 bases. The CDR3: CASSLAAGAKGPGPYGYTF. The CDR3 DNA reads TGCGCCAGCAGCTTGGCTGCAGGGGCTAAAGGTCCGGGGCCCTATGGCTACACCTTC.

This clone was counted once. The chain has TRBV28 and TRBJ2-1, with TRBD2 matching 11 bases. CDR1 is MDHEN and CDR2 is SYDVKM in the germline V gene. V was pared by 7 bases and J by 5 bases, with 7 bases of the junction left unmatched. This CDR3 comprises 15 residues. CDR3 sequence (DNA): TGTGCCAGCACCACACTAGCGGGAGCTAACAATGAGCAGTTCTTC. Residues: CASTTLAGANNEQFF.

CDR3 in amino acids: CASSPPGGEVNTGELFF. Here the CDR3 DNA reads TGTGCCAGCTCACCACCAGGGGGCGAGGTGAACACCGGGGAGCTGTTTTTT. The rearrangement joins TRBV18 to TRBJ2-2, with TRBD1 matching over 7 bases. The CDR3 has 17 amino acids. Germline values: CDR1 KGHSH, CDR2 LQKENI. The trim removed 0 bases at V and 1 base at J, leaving 5 bases unmatched.

The chain employs TRBV19 and TRBJ1-5; D ambiguous. The length of the CDR3 is 16 residues. Germline CDR1 and CDR2: LNHDA and SQIVND (reference sequence). V was pared by 4 bases and J by 3 bases, with 16 bases between. CDR3 amino acids: CASSTRPTEPNQPQHF. DNA for the CDR3: TGTGCCAGTAGTACCCGCCCCACAGAGCCCAATCAGCCCCAGCATTTT.